Presented here are 20 T cell receptor beta chains from one specimen sequenced in a study of metastatic and nonmetastatic thyroid tumors. TCRdb used MiXCR to call clones anew from the PCR reads. The sample yields about 93,000 clones, roughly 12% seen once. Treatment of any kind had been given to no patient before thyroid surgery. The sequenced sample was blood. The origin of the receptors is a female donor with papillary thyroid cancer or a benign thyroid nodule (not recorded which). Some clones in this sample may be carry-over from other donors' samples.

This clone was counted ten times or more. The chain joins TRBV24-1 to TRBJ2-2, with TRBD2 matching over 10 bases. The CDR3 loop spans 15 amino acids. With V trimmed by 3 bases and J by 8 bases, 5 bases remained unmatched. Germline V lookup: CDR1 KGHDR, CDR2 SFDVKD. The CDR3 nucleotides are TGTGCCACCAGTGATATAGCGGGGGGCACGGGGGAGCTGTTTTTT. It specifies CATSDIAGGTGELFF.

This rearrangement joins TRBV28 to TRBJ2-7; 10 bases line up with TRBD2. V was clipped by 8 bases and J by 3 bases; unmatched bases: 10. The CDR3 contains 15 residues. Germline CDR1 is MDHEN and CDR2 is SYDVKM. CDR3 sequence reads: CASPRTSGSVYEQYF. As DNA, the CDR3 is TGTGCCAGCCCAAGGACTAGCGGTAGTGTCTACGAGCAGTACTTC.

This clone was counted ten times or more. The V call is TRBV28, the J call TRBJ1-5; 8 positions agree with TRBD1. There are 15 residues in the CDR3. Germline V lookup: CDR1 MDHEN, CDR2 SYDVKM. V lost 3 bases, J lost 4 bases, and 5 bases stayed unmatched. The CDR3 DNA sequence: TGTGCCAGCAGTTTTGGACAGGGTTGGAATCAGCCCCAGCATTTT. As protein: CASSFGQGWNQPQHF.

This clone was recorded many times. V gene TRBV28 combines with J gene TRBJ1-4; TRBD1 is a possible D gene (5 bases). Germline loops: CDR1 MDHEN, CDR2 SYDVKM. CDR3 size: 13 residues. Trimming took off 8 bases at V and 8 bases at J, with 15 bases between the two ends. CDR3 sequence (DNA): TGTGCCAGCGGGATTTACCGGGGGGAAAAACTGTTTTTT. Its protein is CASGIYRGEKLFF.

The sample holds many counts of this clone. The CDR3 DNA sequence: TGTGCCAGCAGCCAGGCCGGGACAGGGGCTTGGGAGACCCAGTACTTC. As protein: CASSQAGTGAWETQYF. This sequence joins TRBV7-9 and TRBJ2-5, with 10 nucleotides matching TRBD1. The junction had 11 bases not matched to a gene; V was cut back by 5 bases and J by 5 bases. The length of the CDR3 is 16 residues. Germline loops: CDR1 SEHNR, CDR2 FQNEAQ (reference sequence).

The V gene is TRBV28, the J gene TRBJ1-3, with a possible D match to TRBD1 (5 bases). The CDR3 is 15 residues long. Looked up from germline, CDR1 is MDHEN and CDR2 is SYDVKM. The V gene lost 8 bases and the J gene lost 4 bases, with 18 bases spanning the gap. The CDR3 loop reads CASSAGTAQGNTIYF. The CDR3 DNA sequence: TGTGCCAGCTCAGCGGGGACGGCCCAGGGAAACACCATATATTTT.

As to this clone: Given the absence of the conserved phenylalanine or tryptophan at the CDR3 end, a read error is likely. This chain uses TRBV28 with TRBJ2-7; perhaps TRBD1 as D (6 bases). In germline, CDR1 is MDHEN, CDR2 SYDVKM. The CDR3 consists of 14 residues. CDR3 region: CASILLGQSFQQYI. The CDR3 coding sequence is TGTGCCAGCATTTTACTAGGACAGTCCTTCCAGCAGTACATC.

This clone was counted many times. The CDR3 protein is CASSISPSHTEAFF. As DNA, the CDR3 is TGTGCCAGTAGTATATCCCCTTCGCACACTGAAGCTTTCTTT. V and J are TRBV19 and TRBJ1-1; no reliable D call. CDR1 and CDR2 from the germline V gene are LNHDA and SQIVND (reference sequence). The ends were cut back, 2 bases at V and 3 bases at J, with 10 bases in the middle. The CDR3 has 14 amino acids. The entire variable domain, with the rest obtained from reference TRBV19 and TRBJ1-1, is as follows: DGGITQSPKYLFRKEGQNVTLSCEQNLNHDAMYWYRQDPGQGLRLIYYSQIVNDFQKGDIAEGYSVSREKKESFPLTVTSAQKNPTAFYLCASSISPSHTEAFFGQGTRLTVV.

This clone was counted at least ten times. CDR3 nucleotide sequence: TGTGCCAGCAGCTTAGGAGGCAGCAGGGTGGTTGAAAAACTGTTTTTT. This gives the protein CASSLGGSRVVEKLFF. This chain joins TRBV11-2 and TRBJ1-4; D is possibly TRBD1 (5 bases). Germline loops: CDR1 SGHAT, CDR2 FQNNGV. The CDR3 has 16 amino acids. Trimming shortened V by 1 base and J by 7 bases, and 16 bases separated the two germline ends.

As for this clone: A much larger clonotype is one base distant, so this may be a read error. The same CDR3 is also encoded by other DNA sequences in this sample. The CDR3 sequence: CASRQTGMKTQYF. CDR3 DNA: TGTGCCAGCAGGCAGACAGGTATGAAGACACAGTACTTC. The chain carries TRBV9 and TRBJ2-5; D is perhaps TRBD1 (6 bases). The CDR3 has 13 amino acids. Germline V gene lookup returns CDR1 SGDLS and CDR2 YYNGEE.

In this sample, this clone turned up many times. The chain is built from TRBV20-1 and TRBJ2-7; TRBD2 aligns across 9 bases. Germline CDR1 reads DFQATT; CDR2 reads SNEGSKA (reference sequence). The CDR3 length is 13 residues. V gave up 5 bases and J gave up 4 bases; unmatched junction bases: 6. CDR3 in amino acids: CSALREGLYEQYF. For the CDR3, the DNA is TGCAGTGCTTTGCGGGAGGGCCTTTACGAGCAGTACTTC.

This clone has ten or more counts. The sample holds other DNA sequences that translate to the same CDR3. The chain has TRBV28 and TRBJ1-1, with D unresolved. Germline CDR1 and CDR2: MDHEN and SYDVKM. The CDR3 extends over 13 amino acids. Trimming took off 6 bases at V and 6 bases at J, with 14 bases between the two ends. The CDR3 here is CASRDYGRAEAFF. In DNA form, the CDR3 reads TGTGCCAGCAGAGATTACGGACGAGCTGAAGCTTTCTTT.

There are many counts of this clone. J is TRBJ2-2 and V is TRBV5-6; tentatively, D is TRBD2 (7 bases). CDR3 length: 16 residues. The germline gives CDR1 SGHDT, CDR2 YYEEEE. The germline V and J ends were trimmed by 4 bases and 4 bases, with 17 bases remaining between them. For the CDR3, the DNA is TGTGCCAGCAGCCGGAGGGGGGGAGCGGGCACCGGGGAGCTGTTTTTT. Its translation: CASSRRGGAGTGELFF.

This clone was counted at least ten times. The chain has TRBV7-2 and TRBJ2-2, with 10 bases that match TRBD2. Germline V CDR1 and CDR2: SGHTA, FQGNSA. J gave up 5 bases and V 2 bases, and 8 bases lay outside the gene matches. This CDR3 region has 17 residues. CDR3 protein: CASSLRLAGVLTGELFF. The CDR3 DNA is TGTGCCAGCAGCTTAAGGCTAGCGGGAGTTTTGACCGGGGAGCTGTTTTTT.

This clone was observed at least ten times. The chain recombines TRBV6-2 or TRBV6-3 with TRBJ2-2; D remains ambiguous. Germline V gene sequence: CDR1 MNHEY, CDR2 SVGEGT. V lost 0 bases, J lost 0 bases, and 5 bases lay in between. This CDR3 spans 15 amino acids. In DNA form, the CDR3 reads TGTGCCAGCAGTTACTCGCCCCCGAACACCGGGGAGCTGTTTTTT. Its translation is CASSYSPPNTGELFF.

This clone showed up many times. V gene TRBV2 combines with J gene TRBJ2-1; D possibly corresponds to TRBD2 (6 bases). This CDR3 contains 14 residues. V shed 5 bases and J shed 8 bases, with 16 bases lying between them. The V gene's germline CDR1 is SNHLY and CDR2 FYNNEI. The CDR3 protein is CASSHPGELDEQFF. The DNA of the CDR3 is TGTGCCAGCAGTCATCCGGGAGAGTTGGATGAGCAGTTCTTC. The complete variable domain, with remaining parts taken from reference TRBV2 and TRBJ2-1, reads EPEVTQTPSHQVTQMGQEVILRCVPISNHLYFYWYRQILGQKVEFLVSFYNNEISEKSEIFDDQFSVERPDGSNFTLKIRSTKLEDSAMYFCASSHPGELDEQFFGPGTRLTVL.

The chain has TRBV5-1 and TRBJ2-7, with TRBD2 matching 8 bases. V lost 3 bases, J lost 3 bases, and 2 bases stayed unmatched. Germline lookup yields CDR1 SGHRS and CDR2 YFSETQ. CDR3 length equals 13 residues. The CDR3 spells CASSSGLGYEQYF. The CDR3 DNA sequence: TGCGCCAGCAGCTCGGGACTAGGCTACGAGCAGTACTTC.

This clone was recorded many times. The chain links TRBV2 to TRBJ2-7; 9 nucleotides agree with TRBD1. Trimming removed 5 bases from V and 0 bases from J; junction bases left unmatched: 5. The CDR3 has 15 amino acids. CDR1 is SNHLY and CDR2 is FYNNEI in the germline V gene. The CDR3 loop is CASSSWDRVSYEQYF. The CDR3 DNA reads TGTGCCAGCAGTTCCTGGGACAGGGTCTCCTACGAGCAGTACTTC.

The chain links TRBV5-1 to TRBJ1-2, with 9 bases matching TRBD1. Trimming cost V 4 bases and J 8 bases; bases outside gene matches: 6. CDR1 and CDR2 from the germline V gene are SGHRS and YFSETQ. The CDR3 consists of 13 residues. DNA for the CDR3: TGCGCCAGCAGCGTCCGGACAGGGGAAGGCTACACCTTC. Encoded protein: CASSVRTGEGYTF.

The DNA of the CDR3 is TGTGCCAGCAGTGAGGACAGCTCTGGGGCCAACGTCCTGACTTTC. Protein product: CASSEDSSGANVLTF. The V and J genes are TRBV6-4 and TRBJ2-6; tentative D call: TRBD1 (6 bases). CDR1 and CDR2 from the germline V gene are MRHNA and SNTAGT. The V end was cut by 3 bases, the J end by 0 bases, with 6 bases between. This CDR3 region has 15 residues.